This TCR beta chain derives from a study of T cells in Graves' hyperthyroidism and ophthalmopathy. Only one count was recorded for this clonotype. Germline CDR1 is SGHDT and CDR2 is YYEEEE. The CDR3 sequence is 14 residues long. The trim removed 5 bases at V and 8 bases at J, leaving 9 bases unmatched. Amplified TCR beta CDR3 regions came from RNA transcripts. Carried out on the TCR CDR3, a first-round RT-PCR used the HTBI primer set. One entry per CDR3 protein results from TCRdb running MiXCR on the multiplex PCR reads. Found here are 380,000 or so distinct CDR3 sequences, about 15% of them singletons; the top ten hold roughly 24%. Those with hyperthyroidism were 18 to 65 years old, newly diagnosed, and ill for under 2 months. Diagnostic decisions used clinical symptoms, serum thyroxine and TRAb, thyroid ultrasound and orbital computed tomography.

What was sequenced was blood. The J gene is TRBJ1-4, the V gene TRBV5-6, with 7 nucleotides matching TRBD1. This TCR was recovered from a woman in her 30s with Graves' hyperthyroidism. CDR3 nucleotides: TGTGCCAGCAGTTCGACAGGGTACAGAGAAAAACTGTTTTTT. This sequence encodes CASSSTGYREKLFF.